A selection of T cell receptor beta chains follows, all from one sample in a study of cytomegalovirus exposure and HLA in healthy donors. The protocol was immunoSEQ multiplex PCR, while the TCRdb copy is restricted to in-frame clones and leaves out a portion. The table shows roughly 120,000 clones, with about 85% occurring only once. Sequenced material: PBMCs. The receptors were sampled from a man aged 18 to 29 in good health and CMV-seropositive. Both conserved end residues are part of each CDR3.

j_call v_call cdr3_aa
TRBJ2-3 TRBV15 CATSRVRQKPDTQYF
TRBJ2-3 TRBV7-7 CASSLGPLPTDTQYF
TRBJ2-2 TRBV6-6 CASSYEEDTGELFF
TRBJ2-2 TRBV6-5 CASHPGNTGELFF
TRBJ2-5 TRBV19 CASSIEGQGRETQYF
TRBJ2-7 TRBV27 CASSPQRQPSYEQYF
TRBJ2-7 TRBV28 CASRLSRAGTVSSYEQYF
TRBJ2-1 TRBV6-6 CASSSTGTGPYNEQFF
TRBJ2-7 TRBV5-1 CASSPRGDTAYEQYF
TRBJ2-7 TRBV5-1 CASTYDRNEQYF
TRBJ1-2 TRBV6-1 CASSEAPGRGGYTF
TRBJ1-1 TRBV7-9 CASSLSQGSGNTEAFF
TRBJ2-1 TRBV6-5 CASRPRTSSYNEQFF
TRBJ1-6 TRBV6-5 CASSQGLPGQGLDF
TRBJ2-7 TRBV4-3 CASSPTSGAYEQYF
TRBJ2-2 TRBV5-1 CASSLEFHAGELFF
TRBJ1-1 TRBV10-1 CASSETGVTEAFF